The rows below give T cell receptor beta chains drawn from one sample of a study of human T cells and chemical hapten exposure. TCRdb redid the calling of the RACE reads with MiXCR, one entry per CDR3 protein. Here the sample spans over 40,000 distinct CDR3 sequences, about 3.5% being singletons. The material sequenced was whole blood, taken in connection with sensitization to the hapten diphenylcyclopropenone (DPC). All receptors come from a man aged 35-49 years with alopecia areata. Some clones in this sample may be carry-over from other donors' samples. The CDR3 runs from the conserved cysteine through the conserved F or W.

TRBV20-1	CSARKDGQGSYNEQFF
TRBV28	CASSTNRGRYTGELFF
TRBV27	CASRDGSSGNTIYF
TRBV6-5	CASSLLPGRDTEAFF
TRBV28	CASRPRPPGQPPRNTQYF
TRBV7-9	CASSLVATALQAFF
TRBV6-5	CASSYLWTGNTEAFF
TRBV12-3/TRBV12-4	CASSAFNYGYTF
TRBV10-3	CAISRLAGANEQFF
TRBV7-9	CASIETGGVRDEQFF
TRBV19	CASSEGGARGSNQPQHF
TRBV28	CASSLDQPHEQYF
TRBV6-5	CASSYSRLAGGPDTQYF
TRBV27	CASKHRTENTEAFF
TRBV11-2	CASSLIDSPSSGYTF
TRBV5-6	CASSFRGRGTDTQYF
TRBV7-9	CASSLGTEAFF
TRBV28	CASSSSSGSFYNEQFF
TRBV6-5	CASSFSPFQNFGYTF
TRBV7-2	CASSSTTGPLGNQPQHF
TRBV6-5	CASSYLERGTRTF
TRBV6-4	CASSETSETDTQYF
TRBV7-9	CASSPRTVQETQYF
TRBV28	CASSKMGTSGRDLTDTQYF
TRBV6-2/TRBV6-3	CASRTDQSLYGYTF
TRBV25-1	CASTKTGSDTIYF
TRBV28	CASSSGGKTQYF
TRBV12-3/TRBV12-4	CASSTEAGQGIYEQYF
TRBV2	CASSRQGGQPQHF
TRBV7-9	CASDNEVEKLFF
TRBV6-2/TRBV6-3	CASSYPEAEQYF
TRBV10-3	CAISARGFDEQYF
TRBV6-1	CASRKGWGQDSDTQYF
TRBV7-2	CASSLAGNYGYTF
TRBV29-1	CSGQDTNTEAFF
TRBV15	CATSRPGTSGPETQYF
TRBV7-2	CASSLQLKGPDNEKLFF
TRBV10-3	CAIREVDTDTQYF
TRBV29-1	CSVEADRGTEAFF
TRBV12-3/TRBV12-4	CASSFGRGLDNEQFF
TRBV7-2	CASSLAGGEGYTF
TRBV11-2	CASSRSGQTDQPQHF
TRBV7-9	CASSRSGQNSGNTIYF
TRBV6-6	CASSYGSTTEAFF
TRBV11-3	CASSDRTSAQYF
TRBV18	CASSPSQNTEAFF
TRBV12-3/TRBV12-4	CASSPDTSTDTQYF
TRBV15	CATSRDLPSGNTDTQYF
TRBV6-1	CAIRDTKETQYF